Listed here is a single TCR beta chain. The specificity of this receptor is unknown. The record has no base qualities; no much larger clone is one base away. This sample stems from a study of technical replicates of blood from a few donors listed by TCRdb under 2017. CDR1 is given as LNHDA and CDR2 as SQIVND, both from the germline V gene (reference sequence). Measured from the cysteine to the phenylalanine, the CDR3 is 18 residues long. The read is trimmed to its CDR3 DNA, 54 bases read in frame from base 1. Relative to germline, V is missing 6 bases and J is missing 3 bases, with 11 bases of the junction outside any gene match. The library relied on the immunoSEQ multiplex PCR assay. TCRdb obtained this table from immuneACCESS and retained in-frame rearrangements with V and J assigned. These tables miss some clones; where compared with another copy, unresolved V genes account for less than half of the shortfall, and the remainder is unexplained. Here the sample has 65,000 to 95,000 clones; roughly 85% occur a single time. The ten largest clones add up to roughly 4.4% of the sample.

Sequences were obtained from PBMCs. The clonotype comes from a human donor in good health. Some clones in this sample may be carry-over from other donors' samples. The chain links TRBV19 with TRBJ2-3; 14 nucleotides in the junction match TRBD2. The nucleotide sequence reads TGTGCCAGTAGACCACAGCTGGGACTAGCGGGAGAGACAGATACGCAGTATTTT. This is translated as CASRPQLGLAGETDTQYF. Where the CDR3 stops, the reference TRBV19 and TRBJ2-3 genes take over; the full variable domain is DGGITQSPKYLFRKEGQNVTLSCEQNLNHDAMYWYRQDPGQGLRLIYYSQIVNDFQKGDIAEGYSVSREKKESFPLTVTSAQKNPTAFYLCASRPQLGLAGETDTQYFGPGTRLTVL.